Shown below are 17 T cell receptor beta chains from a single sample sequenced in a study of shared clonotypes between healthy human individuals. The protocol was immunoSEQ multiplex PCR, while the TCRdb copy is restricted to in-frame clones and leaves out a portion. Found here are more than 150,000 clones, approximately 61% of them singletons; the top ten hold roughly a tenth. Sequenced: memory CD4+ T cells sorted from blood. Subset reported: CD45RA-negative fraction. The receptors were gathered from a man aged 25 to 40 in good health.

V gene TRBV5-6 combines with J gene TRBJ1-1; D unclear. This CDR3 is built from 11 residues. CDR1 and CDR2 from the germline V gene are SGHDT and YYEEEE. V lost 4 bases and J lost 3, with 4 bases in between. The CDR3: CASSQYTEAFF. Written as DNA, the CDR3 is TGTGCCAGCAGCCAATACACTGAAGCTTTCTTT.

The V and J genes are TRBV10-3 and TRBJ2-3, with TRBD1 as a possible D gene (5 bases). Germline V gene data show CDR1 as ENHRY and CDR2 as SYGVKD. The CDR3 is made up of 13 amino acids. The V and J ends lost 5 bases and 3 bases respectively, with 9 bases between them. The CDR3 reads CAISPPGTDTQYF. CDR3 nucleotide sequence: TGTGCCATCAGTCCGCCAGGGACAGATACGCAGTATTTT.

The rearrangement links TRBV9 to TRBJ2-4; 7 nucleotides agree with TRBD2. Germline V gene sequence: CDR1 SGDLS, CDR2 YYNGEE. With V trimmed by 0 bases and J by 6 bases, 3 bases remained unmatched. The CDR3 has 14 amino acids. CDR3 protein: CASSVAPSGNIQYF. The CDR3, as DNA: TGTGCCAGCAGCGTAGCTCCTAGCGGAAACATTCAGTACTTC.

The gene calls are TRBV28 and TRBJ1-3; D unclear. The CDR3 runs to 17 residues. Germline CDR1 is MDHEN and CDR2 is SYDVKM. V shed 3 bases and J shed 0 bases, with 15 bases lying between them. CDR3 nucleotide sequence: TGTGCCAGCAGTTTCCCCGGGGTCGCCAGCTCTGGAAACACCATATATTTT. This sequence encodes CASSFPGVASSGNTIYF.

This clone was detected ten times or more. Additional DNA sequences in this sample encode the identical CDR3. The chain has TRBV29-1 and TRBJ1-5; TRBD1 aligns across 9 bases. Trimming removed 7 bases from V and 5 bases from J; junction bases left unmatched: 3. This CDR3 has 12 residues. The germline gives CDR1 SQVTM, CDR2 ANQGSEA. Written as DNA, the CDR3 is TGCAGCGCCAGGACAGGGGATCAGCCCCAGCATTTT. Translation: CSARTGDQPQHF.

V gene TRBV11-3 combines with J gene TRBJ2-5, with D uncertain. The ends were cut back, 3 bases at V and 5 bases at J, with 10 bases in the middle. Germline assignment: CDR1 SGHNT and CDR2 YENEEA. CDR3 length equals 13 residues. The CDR3 region has the DNA TGTGCCAGCAGCTTTGATCTCGCGGAGACCCAGTACTTC. The encoded protein is CASSFDLAETQYF.

The V gene is TRBV9, the J gene TRBJ2-1; 8 bases map to TRBD1. This CDR3 is 13 amino acids long. V lost 4 bases to trimming and J lost 12 bases; unmatched junction nucleotides: 9. CDR1 is SGDLS and CDR2 is YYNGEE in the germline V gene. CDR3 amino acids: CASSLVDRAGQFF. The CDR3 region has the DNA TGTGCCAGCAGCTTAGTGGACAGGGCTGGGCAGTTCTTC.

This clone was seen more than once but under ten times. This chain connects TRBV6-6 to TRBJ2-1; 7 nucleotides agree with TRBD1. CDR3 length: 14 amino acids. Germline V gene data show CDR1 as MNHNY and CDR2 as SVGAGI (reference sequence). V was pared by 0 bases and J by 6 bases, with 2 bases of the junction left unmatched. CDR3 bases: TGTGCCAGCAGTTACTCTGAGGGGGCCAATGAGCAGTTCTTC. Translated, it gives CASSYSEGANEQFF.

V and J are TRBV6-5 and TRBJ2-1, with no clear D. Germline lookup yields CDR1 MNHEY and CDR2 SVGAGI. The ends were cut back, 3 bases at V and 2 bases at J, with 8 bases in the middle. The CDR3 is made up of 14 amino acids. The CDR3 sequence is CASSYVPPYNEQFF. The CDR3 bases are TGTGCCAGCAGTTATGTACCCCCCTACAATGAGCAGTTCTTC.

V usage is TRBV6-5 and J usage is TRBJ2-1, with unresolved D. Trimming took 2 bases from V and 2 from J, leaving 13 bases between them. The CDR3 contains 16 residues. The germline CDR1 and CDR2 sequences are MNHEY and SVGAGI. As DNA, the CDR3 is TGTGCCAGCAGTTACGATAGGCAAAGGGCCTACAATGAGCAGTTCTTC. Its translation: CASSYDRQRAYNEQFF.

The J gene is TRBJ2-6, the V gene TRBV7-8; 10 nucleotides match TRBD1. Trimming at V came to 3 bases and at J to 2 bases, leaving 7 bases not matched to a gene. Looked up from germline, CDR1 is SGHVS and CDR2 is FQNEAQ. The CDR3 totals 18 residues. The CDR3 region is CASSLRDRGFTGANVLTF. The CDR3 region has the DNA TGTGCCAGCAGCTTGAGGGACAGGGGCTTCACTGGGGCCAACGTCCTGACTTTC. The whole variable domain, remainder taken from reference TRBV7-8 and TRBJ2-6, is GAGVSQSPRYKVAKRGQDVALRCDPISGHVSLFWYQQALGQGPEFLTYFQNEAQLDKSGLPSDRFFAERPEGSVSTLKIQRTQQEDSAVYLCASSLRDRGFTGANVLTFGAGSRLTVL.

V and J are TRBV11-1 and TRBJ2-1, with D tentatively TRBD1 or TRBD2 (5 bases each). Germline V gene sequence: CDR1 SGHAT, CDR2 FQDESV (reference sequence). The CDR3 extends over 13 amino acids. Trimming stripped 4 bases from V and 6 bases from J, with 10 bases between. The CDR3 nucleotides read TGTGCCAGCAGCTCGGGACCACTCAATGAGCAGTTCTTC. Its protein is CASSSGPLNEQFF.

This chain uses TRBV7-2 with TRBJ2-5; D remains ambiguous. Deletions cut 1 base from V and 2 bases from J, with 14 bases between. Per germline, CDR1 SGHTA and CDR2 FQGNSA. This CDR3 comprises 16 residues. The CDR3 region has the DNA TGTGCCAGCAGCTTAGTATGGACGTCTATACAAGAGACCCAGTACTTC. Translation gives CASSLVWTSIQETQYF.

The V call is TRBV18, the J call TRBJ1-1, with D possibly matching TRBD1 (5 bases). This CDR3 has 13 amino acids. Between the trimmed V and J ends, which lost 2 bases and 9 bases, there was a span of 13 bases. Germline V gene sequence: CDR1 KGHSH, CDR2 LQKENI. CDR3 sequence (DNA): TGTGCCAGCTCACCAGAGTTGGGGCATAAAGCTTTCTTT. Amino acid sequence: CASSPELGHKAFF.

The chain links TRBV5-1 to TRBJ2-5; the match to TRBD1 covers 7 bases. The CDR3 extends over 14 amino acids. Germline lookup yields CDR1 SGHRS and CDR2 YFSETQ. V dropped 1 base and J dropped 2; count of bases not matched to a gene: 2. The CDR3: CASSLFRGQETQYF. CDR3 sequence (DNA): TGCGCCAGCAGCTTGTTCAGGGGGCAAGAGACCCAGTACTTC.

The sample holds one count of this clone. The chain carries TRBV18 and TRBJ2-7; a possible D gene is TRBD2 (6 bases). Germline CDR1 reads KGHSH; CDR2 reads LQKENI. V was cut by 3 bases and J by 1 base, with 13 bases left in between. The CDR3 is 15 residues long. The chain's CDR3 is CASSPGGTLSYEQYF. Here the CDR3 DNA reads TGTGCCAGCTCACCCGGGGGAACCCTATCCTACGAGCAGTACTTC. Drawing the rest from reference TRBV18 and TRBJ2-7, the complete variable domain is NAGVMQNPRHLVRRRGQEARLRCSPMKGHSHVYWYRQLPEEGLKFMVYLQKENIIDESGMPKERFSAEFPKEGPSILRIQQVVRGDSAAYFCASSPGGTLSYEQYFGPGTRLTVT.

J is TRBJ2-7 and V is TRBV18; D is unclear. V was shortened by 5 bases and J by 6 bases, with 11 bases between the two germline ends. There are 12 residues in the CDR3. Germline V CDR1 and CDR2: KGHSH, LQKENI. In nucleotides, the CDR3 is TGTGCCAGCTCATCTACCTCGGGCGAGCAGTACTTC. Its translation is CASSSTSGEQYF.